Listed here are 4 T cell receptor beta chains from one sample, sequenced in a study of blood T cell repertoires in COVID-19 (dated by TCRdb to 2020 to 2021). The library was produced with the immunoSEQ multiplex PCR assay. The immuneACCESS repertoire file appears here via TCRdb, limited to in-frame rearrangements. These files lack a portion of the clones; in checked studies, under half of the deficit traces to unresolved V genes, and the cause of the others is not known. The sample table holds 57,000 or so clones, of which about 88% were seen once. About a sixth of the sample rests with the top ten. The sample taken for sequencing was peripheral blood. The receptor set was obtained from a man aged 65-85 years with active COVID-19.

V usage is TRBV28 and J usage is TRBJ2-3; 7 positions agree with TRBD2. CDR3 length equals 15 residues. Germline loops: CDR1 MDHEN, CDR2 SYDVKM. V was clipped by 3 bases and J by 2 bases; unmatched bases: 5. The CDR3 loop is CASSLASGTTDTQYF. The CDR3 DNA follows: TGTGCCAGCAGTTTGGCTAGCGGAACCACAGATACGCAGTATTTT.

The rearrangement links TRBV11-2 to TRBJ2-2; D is undetermined. This CDR3 region has 13 residues. V was cut by 3 bases and J by 4 bases, with 6 bases left in between. Germline-derived CDR1 and CDR2 are SGHAT and FQNNGV. The CDR3 nucleotides read TGTGCCAGCAGCTTTACTGGCACCGGGGAGCTGTTTTTT. Its protein is CASSFTGTGELFF.

This clone appeared a single time. The chain uses TRBV5-1 and TRBJ2-3; TRBD1 is a possible D gene (6 bases). This CDR3 is 16 amino acids long. With 0 bases removed from V and 0 bases from J, the gap between germline ends came to 11 bases. Germline lookup yields CDR1 SGHRS and CDR2 YFSETQ. CDR3 residues: CASSLEAGESTDTQYF. CDR3 coding DNA: TGCGCCAGCAGCTTGGAAGCAGGGGAAAGCACAGATACGCAGTATTTT. Drawing the rest from reference TRBV5-1 and TRBJ2-3, the complete variable domain is KAGVTQTPRYLIKTRGQQVTLSCSPISGHRSVSWYQQTPGQGLQFLFEYFSETQRNKGNFPGRFSGRQFSNSRSEMNVSTLELGDSALYLCASSLEAGESTDTQYFGPGTRLTVL.

Concerning this clone: Its ends do not fully match the called genes, so a read error is possible. Here the CDR3 DNA reads TGCGCCAGCACCGACGACAGGGTATTATTTTTC. Encoded protein: CASTDDRVLFF. J is TRBJ2-7 and V is TRBV5-1; 7 bases agree with TRBD1. Germline loops: CDR1 SGHRS, CDR2 YFSETQ. The CDR3 loop spans 11 amino acids.